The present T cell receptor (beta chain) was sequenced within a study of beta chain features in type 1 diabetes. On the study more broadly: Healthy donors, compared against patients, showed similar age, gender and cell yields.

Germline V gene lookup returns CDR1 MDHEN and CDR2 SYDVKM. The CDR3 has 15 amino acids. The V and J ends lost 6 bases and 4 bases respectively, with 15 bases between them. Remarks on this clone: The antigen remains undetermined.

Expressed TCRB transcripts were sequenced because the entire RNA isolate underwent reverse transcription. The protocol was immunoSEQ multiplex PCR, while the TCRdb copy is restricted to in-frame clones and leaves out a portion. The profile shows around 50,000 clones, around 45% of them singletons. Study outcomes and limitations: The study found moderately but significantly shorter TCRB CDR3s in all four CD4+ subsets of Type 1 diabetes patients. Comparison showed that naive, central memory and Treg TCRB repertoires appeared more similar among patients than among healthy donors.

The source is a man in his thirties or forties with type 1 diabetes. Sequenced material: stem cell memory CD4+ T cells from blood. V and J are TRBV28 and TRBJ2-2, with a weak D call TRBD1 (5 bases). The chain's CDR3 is CASRRSDSFTGELFF. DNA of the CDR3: TGTGCCAGCAGGCGTTCCGACAGTTTCACCGGGGAGCTGTTTTTT.